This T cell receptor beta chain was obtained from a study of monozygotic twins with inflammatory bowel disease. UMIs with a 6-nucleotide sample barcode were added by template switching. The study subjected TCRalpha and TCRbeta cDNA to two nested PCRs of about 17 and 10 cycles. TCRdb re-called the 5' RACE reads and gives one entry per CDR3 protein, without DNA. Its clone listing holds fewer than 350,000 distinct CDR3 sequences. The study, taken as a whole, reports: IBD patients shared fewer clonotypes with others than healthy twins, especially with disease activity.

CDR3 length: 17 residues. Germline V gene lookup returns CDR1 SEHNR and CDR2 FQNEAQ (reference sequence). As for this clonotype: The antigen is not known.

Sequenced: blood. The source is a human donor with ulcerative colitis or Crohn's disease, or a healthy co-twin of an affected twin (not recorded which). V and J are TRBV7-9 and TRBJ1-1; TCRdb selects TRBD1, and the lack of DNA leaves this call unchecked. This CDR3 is CASSLAWGAGANTEAFF.